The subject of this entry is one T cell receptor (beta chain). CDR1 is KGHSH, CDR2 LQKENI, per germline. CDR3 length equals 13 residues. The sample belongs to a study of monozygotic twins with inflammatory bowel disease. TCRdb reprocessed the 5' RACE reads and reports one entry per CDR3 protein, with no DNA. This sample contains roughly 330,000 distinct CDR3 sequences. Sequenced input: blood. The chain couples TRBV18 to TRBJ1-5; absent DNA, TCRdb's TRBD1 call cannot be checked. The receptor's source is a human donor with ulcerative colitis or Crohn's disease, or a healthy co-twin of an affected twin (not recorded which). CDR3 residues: CASSQGERQPQHF.